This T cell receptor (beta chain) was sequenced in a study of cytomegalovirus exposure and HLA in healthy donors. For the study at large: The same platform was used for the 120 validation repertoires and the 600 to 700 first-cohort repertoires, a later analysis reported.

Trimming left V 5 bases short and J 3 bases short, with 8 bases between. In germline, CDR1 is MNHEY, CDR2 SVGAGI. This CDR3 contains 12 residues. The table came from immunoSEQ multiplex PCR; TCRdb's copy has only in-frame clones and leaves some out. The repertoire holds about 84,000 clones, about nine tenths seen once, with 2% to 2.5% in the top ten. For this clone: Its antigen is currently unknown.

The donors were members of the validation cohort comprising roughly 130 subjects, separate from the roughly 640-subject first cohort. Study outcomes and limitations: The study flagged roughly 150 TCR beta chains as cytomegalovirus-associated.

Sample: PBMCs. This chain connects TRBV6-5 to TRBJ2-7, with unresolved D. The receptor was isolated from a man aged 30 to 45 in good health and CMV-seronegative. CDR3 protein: CASSTGSYEQYF. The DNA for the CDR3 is TGTGCCAGCAGTACCGGTAGCTACGAGCAGTACTTC.